This is a list of T cell receptor beta chains from one sample in a study of regulatory T cells in long-lasting Graves disease. MiXCR, run by TCRdb on the multiplex PCR reads, gives a single entry per CDR3 protein. The repertoire holds 410,000 or so distinct CDR3 sequences, with just under 15% as singletons. The data also belong to a second study, concerning T cells in Graves' hyperthyroidism and ophthalmopathy.

This sample comprised peripheral blood mononuclear cells (PBMCs), obtained at new diagnosis, from a patient treated with antithyroid drugs. The source is a woman aged 25-40 years with Graves disease. The CDR3 runs from the conserved cysteine through the conserved F or W. A D gene is named only where the DNA matches it firmly. The size field is filled for only some rows; it gives once, few, many or a size class.

size,length,J,D,V,DNA,CDR3
.,14,TRBJ2-7,TRBD1,TRBV6-2/TRBV6-3,TGTGCCGCAATGGACAGGGGTATAACCTACGAGCAGTACTTC,CAAMDRGITYEQYF
many,15,TRBJ2-7,TRBD1,TRBV28,TGTGCCAGCGGAACCGGGACAGGAATCTCCTACGAGCAGTACTTC,CASGTGTGISYEQYF
many,16,TRBJ2-1,.,TRBV7-6,TGTGCCAGCAGCGTGATGACGGAGGGCTCCTACAATGAGCAGTTCTTC,CASSVMTEGSYNEQFF
many,11,TRBJ2-1,.,TRBV20-1,TGCAGTGCTCTACGAAGCAATGAGCAGTTCTTC,CSALRSNEQFF
few,16,TRBJ2-1,TRBD2,TRBV20-1,TGCAGTGCCTTAGACATAGCGGGTAGCTCCTACAATGAGCAGTTCTTC,CSALDIAGSSYNEQFF
few,15,TRBJ1-4,.,TRBV28,TGTGCCAGCTCCTCCGAAGGGGCTATAGGTGAAAAACTGTTTTTT,CASSSEGAIGEKLFF
many,13,TRBJ2-7,.,TRBV2,TGTGCCAGCAGGGGGACGGAGTCCTACGAGCAGTACTTC,CASRGTESYEQYF
.,13,TRBJ2-1,.,TRBV2,TGTGCCAGCAGCGTATTCCCCCCCTATGAGCAGTTCTTC,CASSVFPPYEQFF
many,15,TRBJ2-1,TRBD2,TRBV6-1,TGTGCCAGCAGTACGGGACTAGTCGTCTACAATGAGCAGTTCTTC,CASSTGLVVYNEQFF
many,15,TRBJ2-1,.,TRBV12-3/TRBV12-4,TGTGCCAGCACCCCAGGGTGGGGGCGCGGTAATGAGCAGTTCTTC,CASTPGWGRGNEQFF
.,16,TRBJ1-1,.,TRBV14,TGTGCCAGCAGCCAATCGATCCGGGACTATAACACTGAAGCTTTCTTT,CASSQSIRDYNTEAFF
many,18,TRBJ2-5,TRBD1,TRBV27,TGTGCCAGCAGCCCTAAATGGCCCCGACAGGGGAGTGGCGAGACCCAGTACTTC,CASSPKWPRQGSGETQYF
many,14,TRBJ1-1,.,TRBV20-1,TGCAGTGCAAGGAAAGGGGCACCCAACACTGAAGTTTTCTTT,CSARKGAPNTEVFF
many,16,TRBJ2-7,TRBD2,TRBV9,TGTGCCAGCAGCCTTGGACGACTAGCGGGACGGTACGAGCAGTACTTC,CASSLGRLAGRYEQYF
many,13,TRBJ2-7,.,TRBV2,TGTGCCAGCAGTGTTTCAGGATCCTACGAGCAGTACTTC,CASSVSGSYEQYF
.,17,TRBJ2-2,TRBD2,TRBV11-2,TGTGCCAGCAGCTCTAGCGGGAGGGCCTCCCGCACCGGGGAGCTGTTTTTT,CASSSSGRASRTGELFF
.,18,TRBJ1-2,.,TRBV18,TGTGCCAGCTCACCATTGGTTCAAACACCTGGACTGAACTATGGCTACACCTTC,CASSPLVQTPGLNYGYTF
few,15,TRBJ2-3,TRBD2,TRBV2,TGTGCCAGCAGTGACCGAGCGGGAGGTGAAGATACGCAGTATTTT,CASSDRAGGEDTQYF
many,13,TRBJ2-7,TRBD1,TRBV20-1,TGCAGTGCTGCAGGGGGCACGTGGTACGAGCAGTACTTC,CSAAGGTWYEQYF
few,14,TRBJ1-1,TRBD1,TRBV6-1,TGTGCCAGCAGTGGGACAGGGGGCCGGGCTGAAGCTTTCTTT,CASSGTGGRAEAFF
few,16,TRBJ2-6,.,TRBV24-1,TGTGCCACCAGTGACAACAAGAACTCTGGGGCCAACGTCCTGACTTTC,CATSDNKNSGANVLTF
.,14,TRBJ2-7,TRBD2,TRBV20-1,TGCAGTGCGAAGGACAGTAGCGGGACCTACGAGCAGTACTTC,CSAKDSSGTYEQYF
few,15,TRBJ2-7,.,TRBV27,TGTGCCAGCAGTTTTCGGGGATGGGGCTCCTACGAGCAGTACTTC,CASSFRGWGSYEQYF
many,14,TRBJ2-1,.,TRBV27,TGTGCCAGCAGTCCCCAGGGCCTTTACAATGAGCAGTTCTTC,CASSPQGLYNEQFF
.,12,TRBJ2-1,.,TRBV16,TGTGCCAGCACCCGCTCCTACAATGAGCAGTTCTTC,CASTRSYNEQFF
many,15,TRBJ2-5,.,TRBV24-1,TGTGCCACCAGTGACCCCCGTCAGGGTCAAGAGACCCAGTACTTC,CATSDPRQGQETQYF
few,16,TRBJ2-2,TRBD2,TRBV4-1,TGCGCCAGCAGCCGTTTTAGCGGGAGGGGCACCGGGGAGCTGTTTTTT,CASSRFSGRGTGELFF
.,18,TRBJ2-2,TRBD2,TRBV7-3,TGTGCCAGCAGCTTAACGTTGACTAGCGGATCGAACACCGGGGAGCTGTTTTTT,CASSLTLTSGSNTGELFF
.,13,TRBJ2-7,.,TRBV2,TGTGCCGGCCGGGAGCAGGTTTCCTACGAGCAGTACTTC,CAGREQVSYEQYF
.,14,TRBJ2-1,TRBD2,TRBV4-1,TGCGCCAGCGGCCAAGAGGCTAGCGGAGGTGGGAAGTTCTTC,CASGQEASGGGKFF
few,16,TRBJ2-1,TRBD2,TRBV4-1,TGCGCCAGCAGCCAAGGACCGGGAGGGAAATACAATGAGCAGTTCTTC,CASSQGPGGKYNEQFF
many,12,TRBJ2-3,.,TRBV12-3/TRBV12-4,TGTGCCAGCGCCTATGGCACAGATACGCAGTATTTT,CASAYGTDTQYF
once,14,TRBJ2-7,.,TRBV4-2,TGTGCCAGCAGCCAAACCTCCACAACCTACGAGCAGTACTTC,CASSQTSTTYEQYF
few,16,TRBJ1-5,.,TRBV4-1,TGCGCCAGCAGCCAAAAAGGGGGGAAGCAGAATCAGCCCCAGCATTTT,CASSQKGGKQNQPQHF
.,16,TRBJ2-1,TRBD2,TRBV24-1,TGTGCCATCAGTGATTATACTAGCGGGAGGGTCGATGAGCAGTTCTTC,CAISDYTSGRVDEQFF